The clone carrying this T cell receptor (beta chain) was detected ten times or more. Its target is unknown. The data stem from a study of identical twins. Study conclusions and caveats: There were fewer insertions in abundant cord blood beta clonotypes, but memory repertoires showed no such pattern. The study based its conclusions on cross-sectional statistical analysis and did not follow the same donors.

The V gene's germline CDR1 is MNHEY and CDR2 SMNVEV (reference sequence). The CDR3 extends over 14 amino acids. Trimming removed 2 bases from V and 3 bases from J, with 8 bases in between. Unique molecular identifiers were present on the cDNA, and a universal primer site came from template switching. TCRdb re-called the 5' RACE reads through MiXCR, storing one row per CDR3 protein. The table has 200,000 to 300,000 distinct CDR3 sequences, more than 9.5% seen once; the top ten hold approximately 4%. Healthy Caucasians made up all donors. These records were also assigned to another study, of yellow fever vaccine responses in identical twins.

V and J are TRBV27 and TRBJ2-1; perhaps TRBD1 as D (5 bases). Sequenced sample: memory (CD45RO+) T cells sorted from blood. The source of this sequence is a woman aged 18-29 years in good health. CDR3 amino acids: CASSLDRSYNEQFF. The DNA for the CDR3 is TGTGCCAGCAGTTTAGACAGAAGCTACAATGAGCAGTTCTTC.